This T cell receptor beta chain was identified in a study of shared clonotypes between healthy human individuals. Study at large: Per donor, CD8 memory used one plate, CD8 naive used two, CD4 memory used three and CD4 naive used three.

As for this clone: Its antigen is still unknown.

Regarding the study as a whole: Sorted-subset samples were not fully sequenced, rarefaction indicated. Naive subsets, compared against memory subsets, generally had larger estimated richness values. Naive CD4 clonotypes overlapped across a few donors at approximately 5.5%.

Trimming cost V 5 bases and J 6 bases; bases outside gene matches: 9. Germline CDR1 SGHRS, CDR2 YFSETQ. The CDR3 length is 17 residues. Using immunoSEQ multiplex PCR, the repertoire was profiled, and TCRdb retains in-frame clones only, with some absent. The sample has over a million clones; 75% to 85% are singletons. The TCR originated in a man between 18 and 35 years old in good health. Some clones in this sample may be carry-over from other donors' samples. The source material was memory CD4+ T cells from PBMCs. Regarding subset: CD45RA-negative fraction. The chain uses TRBV5-1 and TRBJ2-2; 14 nucleotides align to TRBD2. Here the CDR3 DNA reads TGCGCCAGCAGTTGGCTTGGACTAGCGGGAGGTGCCGGGGAGCTGTTTTTT. It encodes CASSWLGLAGGAGELFF.